This TCR beta chain was identified in a study of T cell responses to AZD1222 COVID-19 vaccine. Concerning this clone itself: The antigen is not known.

J lost 4 bases, V lost 5 bases, and 7 bases had no gene match. Germline V CDR1 and CDR2: SSHAT, FNYEAQ (reference sequence). The CDR3 has 16 amino acids. Measured with immunoSEQ multiplex PCR; TCRdb has only the in-frame clones, and not every one. The sample includes roughly 120,000 clones, around 86% seen only once; the top ten take approximately 1.1%. Whole-study findings and limits: A mostly white British donor set with more females was recruited, and clonal diversity was possibly underestimated.

Specimen: peripheral blood, collected on day 0 of AZD1222 vaccination. The TCR comes from an adult in good health. V gene TRBV7-7 combines with J gene TRBJ2-2; TRBD1 matches at 10 bases. Here the CDR3 DNA reads TGTGCCAGCAGCCCTTACCGGGACAGGGGCACCGGGGAGCTGTTTTTT. This gives the protein CASSPYRDRGTGELFF.